This TCR beta chain was recorded in a study of CD8 T cells in Susac syndrome. When the RNA was reverse transcribed, random hexamers were used with an input of about 0.5 to 1 ug. TCRdb recomputed calls from the immunoSEQ multiplex PCR reads with MiXCR, one row per CDR3 protein. Of some 130,000 distinct CDR3 sequences listed, roughly 94% are singletons. Trimming removed 1 base from V and 3 bases from J, with 3 bases in between. The CDR3 length is 12 residues. Germline loops: CDR1 LGHNA, CDR2 YNFKEQ. The sequence came from a human donor with Susac syndrome. Sequencing was performed on CD8+ T cells from PBMCs. J is TRBJ1-1 and V is TRBV4-2; D call uncertain. CDR3 in amino acids: CASSQVYTEAFF. CDR3 sequence (DNA): TGTGCCAGCAGCCAAGTGTACACTGAAGCTTTCTTT.